This TCR beta chain is drawn from a study of cytomegalovirus exposure and HLA in healthy donors (dated by TCRdb to about 2017). Describing the broader study: In an earlier analysis of some 610 of the donors, 250 to 300 Gb of sequence data and 95 million to 130 million unique TCR beta sequences from some 170 million T cells were reported. An early release covering over 500 HLA-typed donors comprised approximately 290 gigabases of sequencing data and around 85 million unique TCR sequences. Among the roughly 410 genotyped donors, around 79% belonged to the genetic ancestry cluster associated with self-reported Caucasian donors. The study aimed to test whether signatures of past pathogen exposure could be identified by cataloging public T cell receptors. The T cell repertoires of under 750 subjects were profiled by immunosequencing and related to cytomegalovirus serostatus. A separate validation cohort of 90 to 150 different subjects was used in addition to the approximately 700-subject first cohort. High-throughput TCR immunosequencing, statistical association of individual TCRs with disease status, and machine learning were combined to predict cytomegalovirus infection status. A later analysis re-analyzed previously published TCR beta repertoires from 666 donors and added high-resolution HLA genotyping to study TCR occurrence patterns. Rather than using new phenotypic data, the later analysis identified candidate immune exposures from TCR beta sequences and from how often those sequences occurred across donors. An earlier analysis of more than 450 of the donors used high-throughput TCR beta sequencing to judge whether each TCR beta V gene segment behaved as functional or pseudogenic. Donor age, sex, ethnicity and CMV serostatus were collected together with the repertoire data. In a later genetic analysis, genome-wide SNP genotypes for about 55% of the roughly 670 donors were used, and that subset was treated as a discovery cohort. Every repertoire in the discovery cohort had been generated on one and the same sequencing platform. HLA typing included class I and class II loci at four-digit resolution. Typing coverage differed by locus: A, B, C, DRB1 and DQB1 were typed in about 620-640 donors, DQA1 in 522, DPA1 in around 610, and DPB1 in 450 to 490. About five DR-DQ haplotypes were handled as single units for association and clustering because linkage in the cohort was strong. Among 398 genotyped donors of the cohort, an average of about 240,000 unique TCR beta nucleotide sequences were sequenced per donor, around 18% of them non-productive.

The cohort consisted of some 670 healthy bone marrow donors. At the time of sampling, all cohort members were nominally healthy, though unrecorded immune exposures were likely present. The donor tested CMV seropositive, placing the donor among the roughly 300 seropositive members of the cohort. A peripheral blood sample was provided by each donor, and peripheral blood mononuclear cells were used for TCR beta sequencing. Genomic DNA extraction from the blood cell samples was performed with the Qiagen DNeasy Blood Extraction Kit. To prepare the library, the immunoSEQ multiplex PCR assay was applied. The multiplex PCR relied on a mix of 60 forward primers for TCR Vbeta segments and 13 reverse primers for TCR Jbeta segments. The CDR3 region of rearranged TCR beta genes was amplified from genomic DNA by a multiplex PCR assay. Amplified TCR beta libraries were sequenced as 87-base-pair reads on the Illumina HiSeq System. Regarding the original processing steps: Across the roughly 700 repertoires, a later analysis counted some 81 million unique TCR beta chains, about 10 million of which were shared by at least two donors. To remove PCR and sequencing errors, raw reads were error-corrected and collapsed into unique sequences using a nearest-neighbor algorithm that merged closely related sequences. To assign V, D and J gene segments, CDR3 sequences were aligned to IMGT reference sequences. For a sequence to be retained, at least a six-nucleotide match to both a V gene segment and a J gene segment was required. Rearrangements were called productive when the CDR3 lacked stop codons and stayed in frame with V and J; all others were non-productive. CDR3 was defined according to IMGT convention as the region running from the second conserved V-encoded cysteine to the conserved J-encoded phenylalanine. The earlier analysis of some 540 of the donors excluded any sequence lacking an unambiguous match to a single V gene segment. In an earlier analysis of 587 of the donors, a V segment was called functional when productive rearrangements were above 56.7%, and segregating when the standard deviation between donors exceeded 5%. A statistical classification framework was developed to diagnose cytomegalovirus status using the catalog of TCR beta chain sequences. A later analysis assigned V and J genes by comparing TCR nucleotide sequences with IMGT/GENE-DB human TR gene sequences. In a later analysis, CDR3 sequences and most-parsimonious VDJ recombination scenarios were assigned using the TCRdist pipeline. In a later analysis, each TCR beta chain was defined by its CDR3 amino acid sequence together with its V-gene family, and reads without a unique V-gene family were excluded. To address suspected cross-contamination and a sequencing artifact, a later analysis removed over 500 highly shared, low-generation-probability nucleotide sequences. A later analysis calculated a clonal expansion index for each public chain from normalized within-repertoire ranks of inferred template counts. In a later analysis, generation probabilities were computed with a VDJ recombination model fitted to out-of-frame rearrangements, and the resulting probabilities were checked against IGoR. In a later analysis, hypergeometric tests were used to score TCR-TCR, TCR-HLA and TCR-CMV co-occurrence, with a repertoire-size bias correction applied to TCR pairs. False discovery rates were estimated in a later analysis by permuting HLA or CMV assignments 20 times. A later analysis grouped co-occurring TCRs with DBSCAN, adding TCRdist sequence similarity when clustering within HLA-allele-positive subsets. Repertoires with fewer than 30,000 or more than 120,000 public chains, plus five repertoires with anomalous nucleotide sharing, were excluded from co-occurrence clustering. The immuneACCESS repertoire file appears here via TCRdb, limited to in-frame rearrangements. These files lack a portion of the clones; in checked studies, under half of the deficit traces to unresolved V genes, and the cause of the others is not known. V and J calls and clone size are those listed in that table; D and trimming were worked out from the DNA. The sample table contains 160,000 or so clones; only one count was recorded for 65% to 85% of them. The top ten constitute around 6.9% of the sample.

A few counts support this clone. Which antigen it targets is not known. It has no much larger one-base neighbor in the sample; base qualities were not kept. What the research found in general, with its limitations: In this cohort, only TCR beta chains were sequenced, and detectable features were limited by the absence of alpha or paired-chain data. Presence/absence analyses assumed roughly uniform sequencing depth across donors, an assumption that may not hold. Assigning TCR associations to individual alleles was difficult when HLA alleles, especially DR and DQ, strongly co-occurred. A later analysis found that TCR association rates varied across HLA loci, with DRB1 alleles showing the most associated TCRs and HLA-C alleles the fewest. A later analysis found that most CMV-associated TCR beta chains appeared HLA-restricted, with HLA associations seemingly driven largely by CMV exposure. Three of the identified cytomegalovirus-associated TCR beta chains were confirmed in vitro to be specific for cytomegalovirus antigens. Compared with the roughly 600-donor mean, donors in an Asian-associated ancestry cluster had fewer N-insertions in productive TCRs, according to a later genetic analysis. The earlier analysis of fewer than 750 of the donors excluded over 15 rarely observed V segments, including chromosome 9 orphons, because counts were too low. In the study, about 150 TCR beta chains were listed as associated with cytomegalovirus. At a false discovery rate of 0.05, a later analysis linked some 17,000 TCR beta sequences to specific HLA alleles. In a later analysis, several top co-occurrence clusters were reported to appear linked to parvovirus B19, influenza, CMV and Epstein-Barr virus. A further reported finding was that TCR beta sequences accurately predicted the HLA-A and HLA-B alleles for most subjects in the first cohort. A later analysis found that HLA-associated TCR beta chains were more clonally expanded and had lower generation probabilities than equally common non-associated chains. Some IMGT-functional V segments, including TRBV6-2 and TRBV6-3, could not be distinguished by the 87-base-pair reads and were therefore excluded. In an earlier analysis of 587 of the donors, most TCR beta V segments appeared in productive rearrangements about 90% or about 30% of the time, broadly matching IMGT annotations. In both the original and validation cohorts, the classifier was reported to diagnose cytomegalovirus status with high specificity and sensitivity. Because HLA typing was unavailable for some donors at each locus, only the typed subset was used in association tests. Immune exposure information for the cohort was limited to CMV serostatus. The sequencing pipeline was judged likely to have produced a cluster of highly shared sequence variants as a technical artifact. V-gene and J-gene trimming of TCR beta chains was associated with a missense DCLRE1C variant in a later genetic analysis, and the association was replicated in an independent cohort. Linkage disequilibrium might explain the correlated functional status among segregating V segments, but an unknown experimental factor could not be excluded. While some public TCRs were present in many individuals, most TCR sequences turned up only very rarely across donors. The authors suggested that the approach could potentially be extended to other disease states and immunological phenotypes.

Reading from cysteine to phenylalanine, the CDR3 counts 15 amino acids. Only CDR3 DNA remains: 45 bases, in frame from the first base. As encoded in the germline V gene, CDR1 is MDHEN while CDR2 is SYDVKM. The V end gives up 5 bases and the J end 6 bases, leaving 7 bases in the junction not matched to a gene. The sequence is built from TRBV28 and TRBJ1-5; 10 junctional bases match TRBD1. The sequence came from a male donor in good health and CMV-seropositive. The material sequenced was PBMCs. The DNA sequence follows: TGTGCCAGCAGTATAACGACAGGGGGCGGTCAGCCCCAGCATTTT. It codes for CASSITTGGGQPQHF.